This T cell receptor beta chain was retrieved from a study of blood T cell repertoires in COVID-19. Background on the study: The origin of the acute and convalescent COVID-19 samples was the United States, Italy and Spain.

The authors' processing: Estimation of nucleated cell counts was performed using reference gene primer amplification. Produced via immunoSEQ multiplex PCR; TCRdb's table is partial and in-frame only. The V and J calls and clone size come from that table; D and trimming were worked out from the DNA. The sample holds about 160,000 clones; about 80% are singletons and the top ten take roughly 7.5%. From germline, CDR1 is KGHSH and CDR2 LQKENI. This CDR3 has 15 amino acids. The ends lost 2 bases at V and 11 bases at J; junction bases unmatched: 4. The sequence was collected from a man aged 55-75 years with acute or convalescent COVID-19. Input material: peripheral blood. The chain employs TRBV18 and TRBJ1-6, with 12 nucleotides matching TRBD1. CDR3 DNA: TGTGCCAGCTCACCAAAGGGACAGGGGGCGACACCCCTCCACTTT. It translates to CASSPKGQGATPLHF.